These 22 T cell receptor beta chains originate from one sample sequenced in a study of blood T cell repertoires in COVID-19. Assay used: immunoSEQ multiplex PCR; TCRdb lists only in-frame clones, some missing. Here the sample spans roughly 260,000 clones, approximately 86% being singletons. The sequencing sample was made of peripheral blood. The receptors stem from a middle-aged man who had recovered from COVID-19.

The chain uses TRBV18 and TRBJ2-2; D is uncertain. Per germline, CDR1 KGHSH and CDR2 LQKENI. This CDR3 is 14 amino acids long. Trimming took 3 bases from V and 8 from J, leaving 13 bases between them. CDR3 DNA sequence: TGTGCCAGCTCACCTGTAACAGCAATAGGGGAGCTGTTTTTT. This codes for CASSPVTAIGELFF.

The V and J genes are TRBV9 and TRBJ2-7; D perhaps matches TRBD1 (6 bases). The CDR3 is 15 residues long. Trimming removed 0 bases at V and 2 bases at J, with 12 bases between. CDR1 and CDR2 from the germline V gene are SGDLS and YYNGEE. CDR3 amino acids: CASSVGKGGPYEQYF. The DNA of the CDR3 is TGTGCCAGCAGCGTAGGAAAAGGGGGACCCTACGAGCAGTACTTC. The variable domain in full, with the rest retrieved from reference TRBV9 and TRBJ2-7, is DSGVTQTPKHLITATGQRVTLRCSPRSGDLSVYWYQQSLDQGLQFLIQYYNGEERAKGNILERFSAQQFPDLHSELNLSSLELGDSALYFCASSVGKGGPYEQYFGPGTRLTVT.

The rearrangement joins TRBV2 to TRBJ1-4; D is unclear. The germline gives CDR1 SNHLY, CDR2 FYNNEI. The length of the CDR3 is 13 residues. Trimming removed 2 bases at V and 11 bases at J, with 12 bases between. The CDR3: CASSEYGEEKLFF. The CDR3 DNA reads TGTGCCAGCAGTGAATATGGGGAGGAGAAACTGTTTTTT.

The chain uses TRBV5-4 and TRBJ2-1, with TRBD1 matching 9 bases. CDR1 and CDR2 (germline): SGHNT, YYREEE (reference sequence). The ends lost 0 bases at V and 14 bases at J; junction bases unmatched: 6. The CDR3 runs 13 residues. The CDR3 DNA reads as TGTGCCAGCAGCTTGGATGGGACAGGGAGGGAGTTCTTC. It specifies CASSLDGTGREFF.

The rearrangement uses TRBV7-2 and TRBJ2-5, with TRBD2 identical over 13 bases. The CDR3 sequence is 18 residues long. V was clipped by 4 bases and J by 4 bases; unmatched bases: 12. CDR1 SGHTA and CDR2 FQGNSA come from the germline V gene. The CDR3 region is CASSSGLAGAGRLETQYF. The CDR3 DNA is TGTGCCAGCAGCTCTGGACTAGCGGGGGCGGGAAGGTTAGAGACCCAGTACTTC.

The table lists this clone with a few counts. The genes are TRBV28 and TRBJ2-7; D may be TRBD2 (5 bases). V lost 7 bases and J lost 5, with 21 bases in between. CDR3 length: 15 amino acids. Germline V gives CDR1 MDHEN, CDR2 SYDVKM. The CDR3 region has the DNA TGTGCCAGCACCGGCGGGCCCGATTTTGGGCACGAGCAGTACTTC. Translated: CASTGGPDFGHEQYF.

This chain connects TRBV4-3 to TRBJ2-2; 10 nucleotides agree with TRBD2. The CDR3 length is 19 residues. CDR1 and CDR2 from the germline V gene are LGHNA and YSLEER. V lost 0 bases to trimming and J lost 0 bases; unmatched junction nucleotides: 7. As DNA, the CDR3 is TGCGCCAGCAGCCAAGATCAACTAGCGGGAAGGGCGAACACCGGGGAGCTGTTTTTT. Its translation is CASSQDQLAGRANTGELFF.

The chain recombines TRBV5-1 with TRBJ2-7, with TRBD1 matching 7 bases. The junction had 14 bases not matched to a gene; V was cut back by 4 bases and J by 7 bases. The CDR3 has 15 amino acids. Germline lookup yields CDR1 SGHRS and CDR2 YFSETQ. The CDR3 region is CASSPTGFSSGEQYF. CDR3 in DNA: TGCGCCAGCAGCCCGACAGGGTTTTCATCGGGTGAGCAGTACTTC.

This chain joins TRBV7-2 and TRBJ2-6, with 9 nucleotides matching TRBD2. The CDR3 is 18 residues long. V lost 1 base to trimming and J lost 0 bases; unmatched junction nucleotides: 4. Germline CDR1 is SGHTA and CDR2 is FQGNSA. As DNA, the CDR3 is TGTGCCAGCAGCTTAGGTCCAGCGGGGGGCTCTGGGGCCAACGTCCTGACTTTC. It specifies CASSLGPAGGSGANVLTF.

The genes are TRBV5-1 and TRBJ1-1; D is ambiguous. The V end lost 1 base, the J end lost 1 base, and 5 bases lay between the germline ends. Germline CDR1 and CDR2: SGHRS and YFSETQ. The CDR3 contains 13 residues. Here the CDR3 reads CASSLSQNTEAFF. CDR3 DNA: TGCGCCAGCAGCTTGAGCCAGAACACTGAAGCTTTCTTT.

CDR3: CASSGGGGLGEQYF. The CDR3 DNA sequence: TGTGCCAGCAGTGGGGGGGGCGGCCTCGGCGAGCAGTACTTC. V gene TRBV27 combines with J gene TRBJ2-7; weak D call: TRBD2 (7 bases). CDR1 is MNHEY and CDR2 is SMNVEV in the germline V gene (reference sequence). Trimming removed 5 bases at V and 6 bases at J, with 17 bases between. The CDR3 is made up of 14 amino acids.

On this clone itself: A much bigger clone sits one base away, suggesting this may be a read error. Other DNA sequences in this sample translate to the same CDR3. This sequence joins TRBV28 and TRBJ1-2; no firm D call. CDR1 is MDHEN and CDR2 is SYDVKM in the germline V gene. This CDR3 has 16 amino acids. CDR3 coding DNA: TGTGCCAGCAGCCGGGCCGCGGGTGGGCGCGTCTATGGTTACACCTTC. Translating gives CASSRAAGGRVYGYTF.

J is TRBJ2-1 and V is TRBV11-2; D is perhaps TRBD1 (5 bases). Deletions cut 3 bases from V and 8 bases from J, with 11 bases between. Germline V CDR1 and CDR2: SGHAT, FQNNGV. The CDR3 loop spans 13 amino acids. The CDR3, as DNA: TGTGCCAGCAGCTTCCAGGGTCGACATGAGCAGTTCTTC. Amino acid sequence: CASSFQGRHEQFF. Full variable domain (remainder filled in from reference TRBV11-2 and TRBJ2-1): EAGVAQSPRYKIIEKRQSVAFWCNPISGHATLYWYQQILGQGPKLLIQFQNNGVVDDSQLPKDRFSAERLKGVDSTLKIQPAKLEDSAVYLCASSFQGRHEQFFGPGTRLTVL.

This clone is a singleton in its sample. The chain carries TRBV7-2 and TRBJ1-4; no definite D call. The CDR3 sequence is 15 residues long. Germline CDR1 SGHTA, CDR2 FQGNSA. The V and J ends lost 1 base and 4 bases respectively, with 10 bases between them. CDR3 sequence reads: CASSLVRRSNEKLFF. In DNA, the CDR3 is TGTGCCAGCAGCTTAGTGAGGAGGAGTAATGAAAAACTGTTTTTT.

This chain links TRBV3-1 (or the pseudogene TRBV3-2) with TRBJ2-3; D is unresolved. Trimming removed 0 bases from V and 5 bases from J, with 6 bases in between. The CDR3 sequence is 13 residues long. Per the germline V gene, CDR1 is LGHDT and CDR2 is YNNKEL (reference sequence). The CDR3 nucleotides read TGTGCCAGCAGCCAAGATCTCTTAGATACGCAGTATTTT. This sequence encodes CASSQDLLDTQYF.

V and J are TRBV5-1 and TRBJ2-7; TRBD2 agrees at 9 bases. The ends lost 2 bases at V and 2 bases at J; junction bases unmatched: 11. CDR1 and CDR2 from the germline V gene are SGHRS and YFSETQ. The length of the CDR3 is 17 residues. CDR3 bases: TGCGCCAGCAGCTTTTCTCCCTTGACTAGCGGCACCTACGAGCAGTACTTC. Protein sequence: CASSFSPLTSGTYEQYF.

This chain uses TRBV4-1 with TRBJ2-1, with TRBD1 matching over 8 bases. V lost 4 bases to trimming and J lost 5 bases; unmatched junction nucleotides: 10. The CDR3 length is 16 residues. The germline gives CDR1 MGHRA, CDR2 YSYEKL. DNA of the CDR3: TGCGCCAGCAGCCGGGCCGGACAGGGTTTCAACAATGAGCAGTTCTTC. Translating gives CASSRAGQGFNNEQFF.

The V gene is TRBV18, the J gene TRBJ1-5, with 8 bases identical to TRBD1. Germline CDR1 is KGHSH and CDR2 is LQKENI. The V gene end was trimmed by 2 bases and the J gene end by 6 bases; junction bases not matched to a gene: 3. The CDR3 loop spans 14 amino acids. CDR3 bases: TGTGCCAGCTCACCAGGACAGGGAAGTCAGCCCCAGCATTTT. Its protein product is CASSPGQGSQPQHF.

The rearrangement joins TRBV7-6 to TRBJ1-2, with 7 positions matching TRBD1. Trimming at V came to 2 bases and at J to 6 bases, leaving 12 bases not matched to a gene. CDR1 and CDR2 from the germline V gene are SGHVS and FNYEAQ. The CDR3 extends over 16 amino acids. The CDR3 sequence is CASSLIQGPLKNGYTF. The CDR3 DNA sequence: TGTGCCAGCAGCTTAATACAGGGGCCGCTGAAGAATGGCTACACCTTC.

This clone was recorded only once. The gene calls are TRBV6-5 and TRBJ2-7; 9 nucleotides match TRBD2. CDR3 length equals 13 residues. Trimming took 4 bases from V and 6 from J; bases not matched to a gene: 4. Germline-derived CDR1 and CDR2 are MNHEY and SVGAGI. The CDR3 DNA is TGTGCCAGCAGTTCTCGCGGGGGGGGCGAGCAGTACTTC. Its translation is CASSSRGGGEQYF.

This rearrangement joins TRBV7-9 to TRBJ2-5; 8 nucleotides match TRBD1. The CDR3 has 15 amino acids. Trimming took 0 bases from V and 2 from J; bases not matched to a gene: 2. Per the germline V gene, CDR1 is SEHNR and CDR2 is FQNEAQ (reference sequence). CDR3 sequence (DNA): TGTGCCAGCAGCTTAGCGACAGGGGTACAAGAGACCCAGTACTTC. Its translation is CASSLATGVQETQYF.

The chain combines TRBV3-1 (or the pseudogene TRBV3-2) with TRBJ2-2; the D is unclear. Per the germline V gene, CDR1 is LGHDT and CDR2 is YNNKEL (reference sequence). V was pared by 0 bases and J by 3 bases, with 8 bases between. CDR3 length: 15 residues. The CDR3 region is CASSQDWSDTGELFF. In nucleotides, the CDR3 is TGTGCCAGCAGCCAAGATTGGTCGGACACCGGGGAGCTGTTTTTT.